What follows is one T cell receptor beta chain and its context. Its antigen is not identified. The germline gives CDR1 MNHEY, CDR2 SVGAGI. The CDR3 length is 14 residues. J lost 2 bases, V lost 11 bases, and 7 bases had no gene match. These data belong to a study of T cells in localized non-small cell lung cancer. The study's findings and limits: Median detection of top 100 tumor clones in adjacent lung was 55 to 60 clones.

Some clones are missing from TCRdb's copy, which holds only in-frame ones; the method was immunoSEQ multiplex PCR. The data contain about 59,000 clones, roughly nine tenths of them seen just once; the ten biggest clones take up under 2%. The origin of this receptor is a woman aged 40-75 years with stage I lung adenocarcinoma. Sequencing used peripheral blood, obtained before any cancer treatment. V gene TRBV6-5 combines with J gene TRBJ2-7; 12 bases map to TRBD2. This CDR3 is CAASRTSGTYEQYF. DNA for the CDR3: TGTGCCGCCTCTCGGACTAGCGGGACCTACGAGCAGTACTTC.